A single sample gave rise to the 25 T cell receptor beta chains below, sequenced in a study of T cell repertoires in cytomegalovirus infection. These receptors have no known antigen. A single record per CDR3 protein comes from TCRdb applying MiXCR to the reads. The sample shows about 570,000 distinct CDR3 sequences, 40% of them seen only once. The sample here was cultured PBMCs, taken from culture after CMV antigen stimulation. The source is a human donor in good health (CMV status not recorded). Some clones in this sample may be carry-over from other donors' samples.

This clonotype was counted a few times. The CDR3 nucleotides read TGTGCCAGCAAGGGGGTCGAGAGCACAGATACGCAGTATTTT. It is translated as CASKGVESTDTQYF. The rearrangement joins TRBV6-1 to TRBJ2-3; possibly TRBD1 for D (6 bases). With 7 bases removed from V and 0 bases from J, the gap between germline ends came to 11 bases. Germline loops: CDR1 MNHNS, CDR2 SASEGT. This CDR3 contains 14 residues.

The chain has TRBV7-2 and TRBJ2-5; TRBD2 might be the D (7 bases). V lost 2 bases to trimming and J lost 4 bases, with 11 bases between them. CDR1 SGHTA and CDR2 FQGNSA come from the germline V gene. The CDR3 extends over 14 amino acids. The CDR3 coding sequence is TGTGCCAGCAGCTTATGGGGGGGCCCAGAGACCCAGTACTTC. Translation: CASSLWGGPETQYF.

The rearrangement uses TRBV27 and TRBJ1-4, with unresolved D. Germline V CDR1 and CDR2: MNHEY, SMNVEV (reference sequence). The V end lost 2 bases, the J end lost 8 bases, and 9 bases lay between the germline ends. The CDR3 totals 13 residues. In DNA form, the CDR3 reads TGTGCCAGCAGTTTAATCGCCCGGGAAAAACTGTTTTTT. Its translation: CASSLIAREKLFF. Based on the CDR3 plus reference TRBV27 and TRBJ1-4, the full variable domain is EAQVTQNPRYLITVTGKKLTVTCSQNMNHEYMSWYRQDPGLGLRQIYYSMNVEVTDKGDVPEGYKVSRKEKRNFPLILESPSPNQTSLYFCASSLIAREKLFFGSGTQLSVL.

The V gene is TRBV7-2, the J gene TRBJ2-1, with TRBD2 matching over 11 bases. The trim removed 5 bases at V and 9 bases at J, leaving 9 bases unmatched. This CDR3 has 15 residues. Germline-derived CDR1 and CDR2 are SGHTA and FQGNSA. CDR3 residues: CASSAIAGGPVEQFF. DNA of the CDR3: TGTGCCAGCAGCGCCATAGCGGGGGGGCCTGTTGAGCAGTTCTTC.

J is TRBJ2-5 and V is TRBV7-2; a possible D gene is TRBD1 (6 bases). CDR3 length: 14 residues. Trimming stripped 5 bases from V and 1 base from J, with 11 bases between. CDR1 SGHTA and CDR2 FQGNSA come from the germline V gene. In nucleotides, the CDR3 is TGTGCCAGCAGCAGGACAGCCACCCAAGAGACCCAGTACTTC. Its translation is CASSRTATQETQYF. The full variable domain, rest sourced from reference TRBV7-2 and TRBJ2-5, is GAGVSQSPSNKVTEKGKDVELRCDPISGHTALYWYRQSLGQGLEFLIYFQGNSAPDKSGLPSDRFSAERTGGSVSTLTIQRTQQEDSAVYLCASSRTATQETQYFGPGTRLLVL.

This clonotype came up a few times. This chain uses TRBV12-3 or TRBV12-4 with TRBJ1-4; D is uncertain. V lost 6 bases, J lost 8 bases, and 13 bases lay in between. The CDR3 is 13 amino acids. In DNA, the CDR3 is TGTGCCAGCAGCATTCGAGGACGCGAAAAACTGTTTTTT. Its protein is CASSIRGREKLFF.

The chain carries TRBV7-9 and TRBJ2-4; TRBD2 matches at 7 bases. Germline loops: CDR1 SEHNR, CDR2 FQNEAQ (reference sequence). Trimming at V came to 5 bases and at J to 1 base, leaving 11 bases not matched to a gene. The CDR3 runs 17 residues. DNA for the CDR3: TGTGCCAGCAGCCCTGCCCGCGGGAGTGGGGCCAAAAACATTCAGTACTTC. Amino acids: CASSPARGSGAKNIQYF. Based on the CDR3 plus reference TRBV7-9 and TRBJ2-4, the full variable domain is DTGVSQNPRHKITKRGQNVTFRCDPISEHNRLYWYRQTLGQGPEFLTYFQNEAQLEKSRLLSDRFSAERPKGSFSTLEIQRTEQGDSAMYLCASSPARGSGAKNIQYFGAGTRLSVL.

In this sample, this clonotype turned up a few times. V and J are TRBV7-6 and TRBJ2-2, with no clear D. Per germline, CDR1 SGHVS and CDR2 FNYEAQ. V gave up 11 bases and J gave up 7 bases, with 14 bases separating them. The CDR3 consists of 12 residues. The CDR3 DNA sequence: TGTGCCGGCCCCTCAGTGGACGGGGAGCTGTTTTTT. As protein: CAGPSVDGELFF.

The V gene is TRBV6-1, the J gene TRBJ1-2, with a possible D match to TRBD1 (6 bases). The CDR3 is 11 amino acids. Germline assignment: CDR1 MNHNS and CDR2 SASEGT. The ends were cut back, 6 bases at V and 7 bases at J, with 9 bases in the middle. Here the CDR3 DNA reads TGTGCCAGCAGAAAGGGGGGTGGCTACACCTTC. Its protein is CASRKGGGYTF.

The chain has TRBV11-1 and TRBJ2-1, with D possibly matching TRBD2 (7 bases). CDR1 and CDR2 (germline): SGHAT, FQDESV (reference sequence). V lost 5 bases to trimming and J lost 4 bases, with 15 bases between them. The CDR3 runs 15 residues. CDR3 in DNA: TGTGCCAGCAGCCGAGGGGGGGGGGCTTACAATGAGCAGTTCTTC. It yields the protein CASSRGGGAYNEQFF.

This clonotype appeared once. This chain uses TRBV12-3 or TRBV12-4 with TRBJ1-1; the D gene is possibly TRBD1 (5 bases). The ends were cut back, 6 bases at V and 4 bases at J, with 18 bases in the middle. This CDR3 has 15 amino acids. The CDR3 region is CASSPAAGRITEAFF. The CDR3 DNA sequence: TGTGCCAGCAGCCCAGCGGCGGGGCGTATCACTGAAGCTTTCTTT.

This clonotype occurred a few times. DNA for the CDR3: TGTGCCAGCAGTTCCCGTCGACAGGTTGAAGCTTTCTTT. This translates into CASSSRRQVEAFF. The V gene is TRBV6-8, the J gene TRBJ1-1, with D possibly matching TRBD1 (6 bases). Trimming removed 4 bases from V and 7 bases from J, with 13 bases in between. The CDR3 is 13 amino acids. CDR1 MNHGY and CDR2 SAAAGT come from the germline V gene.

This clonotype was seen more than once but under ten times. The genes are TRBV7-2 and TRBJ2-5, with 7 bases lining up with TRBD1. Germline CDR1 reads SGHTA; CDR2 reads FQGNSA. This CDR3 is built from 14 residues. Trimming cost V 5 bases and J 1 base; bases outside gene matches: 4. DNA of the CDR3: TGTGCCAGCAGCGTTTACAGGGGCCAAGAGACCCAGTACTTC. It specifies CASSVYRGQETQYF.

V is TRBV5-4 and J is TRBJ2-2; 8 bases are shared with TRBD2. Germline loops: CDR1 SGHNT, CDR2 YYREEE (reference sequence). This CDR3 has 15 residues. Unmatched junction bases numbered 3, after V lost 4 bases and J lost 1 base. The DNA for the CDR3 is TGTGCCAGCAGCCTTACTAGCGGGAACACCGGGGAGCTGTTTTTT. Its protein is CASSLTSGNTGELFF.

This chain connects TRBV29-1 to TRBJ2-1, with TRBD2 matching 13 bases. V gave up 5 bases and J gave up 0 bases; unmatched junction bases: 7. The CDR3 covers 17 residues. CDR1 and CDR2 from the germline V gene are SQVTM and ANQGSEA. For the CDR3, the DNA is TGCAGCGTTCAGGGACTAGCGGGGCTAAGCTCCTACAATGAGCAGTTCTTC. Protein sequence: CSVQGLAGLSSYNEQFF.

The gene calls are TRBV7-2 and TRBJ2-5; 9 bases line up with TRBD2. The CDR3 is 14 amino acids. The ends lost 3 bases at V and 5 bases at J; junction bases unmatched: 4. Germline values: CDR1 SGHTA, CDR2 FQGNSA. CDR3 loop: CASSLSGRRETQYF. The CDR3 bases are TGTGCCAGCAGCTTGAGCGGGAGGCGGGAGACCCAGTACTTC.

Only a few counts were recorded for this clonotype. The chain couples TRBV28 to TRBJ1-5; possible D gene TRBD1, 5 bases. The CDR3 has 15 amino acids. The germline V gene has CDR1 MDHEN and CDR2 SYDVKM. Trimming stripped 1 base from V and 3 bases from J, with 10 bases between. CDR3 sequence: CASSLYRRANQPQHF. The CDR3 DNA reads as TGTGCCAGCAGTTTATATCGCAGGGCCAATCAGCCCCAGCATTTT.

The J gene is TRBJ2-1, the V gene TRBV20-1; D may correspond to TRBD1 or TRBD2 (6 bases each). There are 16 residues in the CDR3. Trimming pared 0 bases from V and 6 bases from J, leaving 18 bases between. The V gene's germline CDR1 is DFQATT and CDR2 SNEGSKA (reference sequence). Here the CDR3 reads CSAREVSGGFGNEQFF. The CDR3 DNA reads TGCAGTGCTAGAGAGGTATCCGGGGGCTTTGGCAATGAGCAGTTCTTC.

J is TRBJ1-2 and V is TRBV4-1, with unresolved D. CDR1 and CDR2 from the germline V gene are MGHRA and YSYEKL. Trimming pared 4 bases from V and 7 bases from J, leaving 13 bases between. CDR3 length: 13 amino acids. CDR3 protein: CASSRVGVVGYTF. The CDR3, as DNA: TGCGCCAGCAGCCGGGTTGGTGTGGTTGGCTACACCTTC.

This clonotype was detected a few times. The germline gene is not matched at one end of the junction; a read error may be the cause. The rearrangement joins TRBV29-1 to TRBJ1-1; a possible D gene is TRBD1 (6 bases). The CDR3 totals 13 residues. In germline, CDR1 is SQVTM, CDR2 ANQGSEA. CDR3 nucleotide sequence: TGCAGCGTAGAAGGGGCAGGGGTCACTGAAGCTTTCTTT. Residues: CSVEGAGVTEAFF.

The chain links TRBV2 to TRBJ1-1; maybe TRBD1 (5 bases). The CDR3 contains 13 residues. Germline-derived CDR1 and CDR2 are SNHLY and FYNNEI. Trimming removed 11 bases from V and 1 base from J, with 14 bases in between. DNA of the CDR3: TGTGCCGGAAAGGGCGGGGCGAACACTGAAGCTTTCTTT. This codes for CAGKGGANTEAFF.

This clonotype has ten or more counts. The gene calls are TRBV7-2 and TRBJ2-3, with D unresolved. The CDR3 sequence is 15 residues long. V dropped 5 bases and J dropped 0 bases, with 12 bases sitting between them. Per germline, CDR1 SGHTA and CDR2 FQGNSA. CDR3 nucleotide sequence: TGTGCCAGCAGCCCAACGATGGGTAGCACAGATACGCAGTATTTT. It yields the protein CASSPTMGSTDTQYF.

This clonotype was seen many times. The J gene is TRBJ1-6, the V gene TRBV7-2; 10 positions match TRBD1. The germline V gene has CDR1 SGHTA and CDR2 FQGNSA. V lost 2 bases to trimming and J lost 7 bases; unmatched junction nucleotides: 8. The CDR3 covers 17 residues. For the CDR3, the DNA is TGTGCCAGCAGCTTATACTCGGGACAGGGGCTCAATTCACCCCTCCACTTT. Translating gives CASSLYSGQGLNSPLHF. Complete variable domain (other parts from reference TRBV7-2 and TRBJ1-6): GAGVSQSPSNKVTEKGKDVELRCDPISGHTALYWYRQSLGQGLEFLIYFQGNSAPDKSGLPSDRFSAERTGGSVSTLTIQRTQQEDSAVYLCASSLYSGQGLNSPLHFGNGTRLTVT.

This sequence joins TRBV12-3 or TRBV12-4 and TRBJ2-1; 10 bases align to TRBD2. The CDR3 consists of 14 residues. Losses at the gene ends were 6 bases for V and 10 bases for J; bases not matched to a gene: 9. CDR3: CASRSGRARREQFF. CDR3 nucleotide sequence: TGTGCCAGCAGAAGCGGGAGGGCCAGGCGAGAGCAGTTCTTC.

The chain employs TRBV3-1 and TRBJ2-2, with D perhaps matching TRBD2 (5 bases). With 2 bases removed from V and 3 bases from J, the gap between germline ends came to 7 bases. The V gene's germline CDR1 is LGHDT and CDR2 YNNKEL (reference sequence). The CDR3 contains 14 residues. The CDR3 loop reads CASSQRGHTGELFF. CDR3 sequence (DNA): TGTGCCAGCAGCCAACGGGGTCACACCGGGGAGCTGTTTTTT.